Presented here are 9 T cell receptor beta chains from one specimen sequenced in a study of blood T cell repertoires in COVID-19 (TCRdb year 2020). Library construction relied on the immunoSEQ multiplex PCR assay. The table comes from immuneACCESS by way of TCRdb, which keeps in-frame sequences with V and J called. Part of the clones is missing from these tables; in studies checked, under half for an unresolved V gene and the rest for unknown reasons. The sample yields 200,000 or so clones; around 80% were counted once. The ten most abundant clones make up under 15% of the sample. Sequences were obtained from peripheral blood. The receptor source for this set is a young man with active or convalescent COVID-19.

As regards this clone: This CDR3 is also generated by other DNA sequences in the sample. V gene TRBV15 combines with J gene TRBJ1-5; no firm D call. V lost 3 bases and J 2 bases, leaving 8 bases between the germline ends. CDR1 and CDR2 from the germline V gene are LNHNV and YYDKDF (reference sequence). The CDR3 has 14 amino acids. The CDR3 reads CATSRPGGNQPQHF. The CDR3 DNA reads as TGTGCCACCAGCAGGCCGGGTGGCAATCAGCCCCAGCATTTT.

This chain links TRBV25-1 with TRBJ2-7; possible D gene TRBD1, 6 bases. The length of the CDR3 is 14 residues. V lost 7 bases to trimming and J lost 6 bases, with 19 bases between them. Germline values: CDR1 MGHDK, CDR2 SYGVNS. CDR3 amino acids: CASTDLKQGTEQYF. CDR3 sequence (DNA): TGTGCCAGCACCGACCTCAAACAGGGAACCGAGCAGTACTTC.

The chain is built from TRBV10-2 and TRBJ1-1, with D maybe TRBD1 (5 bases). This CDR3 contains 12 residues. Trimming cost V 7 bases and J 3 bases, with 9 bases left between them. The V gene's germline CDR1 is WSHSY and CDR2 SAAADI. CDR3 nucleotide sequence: TGCGCCAGCACCGGGGGGTACACTGAAGCTTTCTTT. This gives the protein CASTGGYTEAFF.

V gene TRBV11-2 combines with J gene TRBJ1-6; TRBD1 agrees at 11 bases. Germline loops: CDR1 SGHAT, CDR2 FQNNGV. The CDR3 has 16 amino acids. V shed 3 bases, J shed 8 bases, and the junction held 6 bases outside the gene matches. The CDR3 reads CASSFLPGQGDSPLHF. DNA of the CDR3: TGTGCCAGCAGCTTTTTACCGGGACAGGGGGATTCACCCCTCCACTTT. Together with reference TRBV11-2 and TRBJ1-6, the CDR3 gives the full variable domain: EAGVAQSPRYKIIEKRQSVAFWCNPISGHATLYWYQQILGQGPKLLIQFQNNGVVDDSQLPKDRFSAERLKGVDSTLKIQPAKLEDSAVYLCASSFLPGQGDSPLHFGNGTRLTVT.

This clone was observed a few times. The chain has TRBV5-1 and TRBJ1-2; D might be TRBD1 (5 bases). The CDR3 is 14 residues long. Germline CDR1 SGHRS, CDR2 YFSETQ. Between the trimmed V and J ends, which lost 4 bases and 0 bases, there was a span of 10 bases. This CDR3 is CASSGGVPNYGYTF. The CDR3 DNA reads TGCGCCAGCAGCGGGGGGGTTCCTAACTATGGCTACACCTTC.

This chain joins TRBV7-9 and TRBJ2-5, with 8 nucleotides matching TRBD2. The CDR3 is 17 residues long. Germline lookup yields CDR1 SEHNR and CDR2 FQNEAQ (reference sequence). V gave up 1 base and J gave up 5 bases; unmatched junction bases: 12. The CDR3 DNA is TGTGCCAGCAGCTTAGGTCAACTAGCGGTAGGAAGCGAGACCCAGTACTTC. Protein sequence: CASSLGQLAVGSETQYF.

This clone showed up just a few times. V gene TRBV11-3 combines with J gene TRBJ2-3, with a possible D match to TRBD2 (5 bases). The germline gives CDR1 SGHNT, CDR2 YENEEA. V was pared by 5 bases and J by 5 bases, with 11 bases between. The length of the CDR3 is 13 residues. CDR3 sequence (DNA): TGTGCCAGCAGCGCGAGGGAGCAAGATACGCAGTATTTT. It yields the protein CASSAREQDTQYF.

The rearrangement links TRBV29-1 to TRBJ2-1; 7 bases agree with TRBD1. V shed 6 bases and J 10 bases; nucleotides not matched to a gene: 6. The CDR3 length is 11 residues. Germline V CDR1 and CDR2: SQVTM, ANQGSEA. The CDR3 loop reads CSVGSGQEQFF. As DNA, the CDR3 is TGCAGCGTCGGGTCGGGACAGGAGCAGTTCTTC.

CDR3 region: CASSWGQVNTEAFF. CDR3 bases: TGTGCCAGCAGCTGGGGACAAGTGAACACTGAAGCTTTCTTT. The J gene is TRBJ1-1, the V gene TRBV14, with D possibly TRBD1 on 6 matching bases. Germline-derived CDR1 and CDR2 are SGHDN and FVKESK. The ends were cut back, 5 bases at V and 0 bases at J, with 10 bases in the middle. This CDR3 spans 14 amino acids.